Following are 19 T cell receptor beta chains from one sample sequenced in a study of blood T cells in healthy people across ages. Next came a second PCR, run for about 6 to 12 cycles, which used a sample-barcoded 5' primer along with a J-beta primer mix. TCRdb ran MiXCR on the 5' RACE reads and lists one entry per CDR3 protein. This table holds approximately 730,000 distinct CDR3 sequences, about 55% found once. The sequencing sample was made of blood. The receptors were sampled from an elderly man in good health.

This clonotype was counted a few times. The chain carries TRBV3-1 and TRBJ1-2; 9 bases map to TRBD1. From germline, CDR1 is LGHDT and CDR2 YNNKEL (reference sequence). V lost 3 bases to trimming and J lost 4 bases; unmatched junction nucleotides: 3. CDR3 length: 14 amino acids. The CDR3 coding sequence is TGTGCCAGCAGCCAGGGGACAGGGAGCTATGGCTACACCTTC. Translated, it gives CASSQGTGSYGYTF.

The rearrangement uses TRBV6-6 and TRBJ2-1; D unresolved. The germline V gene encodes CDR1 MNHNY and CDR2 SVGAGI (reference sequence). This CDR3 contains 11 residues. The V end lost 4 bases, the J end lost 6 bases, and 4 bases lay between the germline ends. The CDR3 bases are TGTGCCAGCAGTTGGATCAATGAGCAGTTCTTC. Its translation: CASSWINEQFF.

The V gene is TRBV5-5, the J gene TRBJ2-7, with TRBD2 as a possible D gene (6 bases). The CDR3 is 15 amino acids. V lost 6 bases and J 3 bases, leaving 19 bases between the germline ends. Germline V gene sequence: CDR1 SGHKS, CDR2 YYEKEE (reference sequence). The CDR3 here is CASTTTPGGNYEQYF. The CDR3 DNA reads TGTGCCAGCACCACGACGCCTGGCGGGAACTACGAGCAGTACTTC.

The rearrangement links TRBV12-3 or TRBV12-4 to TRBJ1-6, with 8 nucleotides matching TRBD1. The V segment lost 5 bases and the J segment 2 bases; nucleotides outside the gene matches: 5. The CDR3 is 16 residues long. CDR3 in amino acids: CASSQQGGPYNSPLHF. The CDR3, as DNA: TGTGCCAGCAGTCAACAGGGGGGTCCCTATAATTCACCCCTCCACTTT.

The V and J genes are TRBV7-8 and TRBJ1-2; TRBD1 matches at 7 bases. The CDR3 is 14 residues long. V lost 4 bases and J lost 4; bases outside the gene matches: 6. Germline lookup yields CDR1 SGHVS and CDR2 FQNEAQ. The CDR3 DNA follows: TGTGCCAGCAGCTCGCGACAGGGAATCTATGGCTACACCTTC. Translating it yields CASSSRQGIYGYTF.

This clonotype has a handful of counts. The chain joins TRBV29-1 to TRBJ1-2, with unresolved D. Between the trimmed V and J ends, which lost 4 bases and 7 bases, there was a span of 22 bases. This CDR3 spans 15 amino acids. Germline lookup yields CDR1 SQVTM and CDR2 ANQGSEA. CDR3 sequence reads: CSVVPGSRGRGGYTF. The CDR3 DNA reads TGCAGCGTTGTACCTGGAAGTCGCGGTCGGGGTGGCTACACCTTC.

The CDR3 sequence: CASSFPGGENIQYF. The DNA for the CDR3 is TGTGCCAGCAGTTTCCCGGGGGGAGAAAACATTCAGTACTTC. The V call is TRBV28, the J call TRBJ2-4, with 7 nucleotides matching TRBD2. Germline V CDR1 and CDR2: MDHEN, SYDVKM. CDR3 length: 14 residues. The V segment lost 3 bases and the J segment 5 bases; nucleotides outside the gene matches: 4.

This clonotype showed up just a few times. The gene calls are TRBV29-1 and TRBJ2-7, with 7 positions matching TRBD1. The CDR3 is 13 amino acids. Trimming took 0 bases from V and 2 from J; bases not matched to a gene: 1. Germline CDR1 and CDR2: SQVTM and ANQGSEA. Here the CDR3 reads CSVEDRGTYEQYF. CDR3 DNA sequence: TGCAGCGTTGAAGACAGGGGGACCTACGAGCAGTACTTC.

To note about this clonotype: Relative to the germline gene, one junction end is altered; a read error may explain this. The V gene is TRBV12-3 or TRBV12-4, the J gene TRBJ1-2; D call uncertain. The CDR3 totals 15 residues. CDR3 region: CANSPRGGVTYGYTF. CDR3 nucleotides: TGTGCCAACAGTCCTCGGGGAGGAGTTACCTATGGCTACACCTTC.

CDR3 bases: TGTGCCAGCGGGACTAGCGGTTCCGGGGAGACCCAGTACTTC. Amino acid sequence: CASGTSGSGETQYF. The chain employs TRBV2 and TRBJ2-7; 11 nucleotides agree with TRBD2. The closer fit of TRBJ2-5 to the DNA end suggests the J call may be wrong. CDR3 length equals 14 residues. Germline V gene sequence: CDR1 SNHLY, CDR2 FYNNEI.

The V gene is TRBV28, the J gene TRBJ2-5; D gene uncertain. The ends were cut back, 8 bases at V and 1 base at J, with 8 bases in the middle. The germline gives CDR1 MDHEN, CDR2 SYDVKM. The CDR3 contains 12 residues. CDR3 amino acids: CASSTFQETQYF. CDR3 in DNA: TGTGCCAGCTCCACTTTCCAAGAGACCCAGTACTTC. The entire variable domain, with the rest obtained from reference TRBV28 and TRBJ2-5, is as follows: DVKVTQSSRYLVKRTGEKVFLECVQDMDHENMFWYRQDPGLGLRLIYFSYDVKMKEKGDIPEGYSVSREKKERFSLILESASTNQTSMYLCASSTFQETQYFGPGTRLLVL.

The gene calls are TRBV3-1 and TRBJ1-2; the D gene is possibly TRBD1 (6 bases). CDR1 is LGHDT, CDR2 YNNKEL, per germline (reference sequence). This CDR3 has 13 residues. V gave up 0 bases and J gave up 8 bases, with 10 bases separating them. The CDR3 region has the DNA TGTGCCAGCAGCCAAGATCCCCAGGGGGGCTACACCTTC. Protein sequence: CASSQDPQGGYTF.

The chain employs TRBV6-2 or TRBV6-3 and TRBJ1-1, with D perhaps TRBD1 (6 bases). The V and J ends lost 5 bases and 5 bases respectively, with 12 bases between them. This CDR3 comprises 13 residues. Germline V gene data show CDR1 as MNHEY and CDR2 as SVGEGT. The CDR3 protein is CASSDRRGTEAFF. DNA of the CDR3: TGTGCCAGCAGTGACAGGAGGGGAACTGAAGCTTTCTTT.

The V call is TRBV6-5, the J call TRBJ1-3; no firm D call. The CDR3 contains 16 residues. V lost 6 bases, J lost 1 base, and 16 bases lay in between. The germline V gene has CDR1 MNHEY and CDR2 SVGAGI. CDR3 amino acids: CASRNSRSLSGNTIYF. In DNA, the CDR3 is TGTGCCAGCAGAAACTCCCGGTCCCTTTCTGGAAACACCATATATTTT.

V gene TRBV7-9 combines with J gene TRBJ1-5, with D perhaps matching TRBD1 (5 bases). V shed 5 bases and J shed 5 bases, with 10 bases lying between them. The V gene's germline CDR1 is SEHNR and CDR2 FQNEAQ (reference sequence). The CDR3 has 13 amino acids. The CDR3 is CASSTQGDQPQHF. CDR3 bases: TGTGCCAGCAGCACTCAAGGGGATCAGCCCCAGCATTTT.

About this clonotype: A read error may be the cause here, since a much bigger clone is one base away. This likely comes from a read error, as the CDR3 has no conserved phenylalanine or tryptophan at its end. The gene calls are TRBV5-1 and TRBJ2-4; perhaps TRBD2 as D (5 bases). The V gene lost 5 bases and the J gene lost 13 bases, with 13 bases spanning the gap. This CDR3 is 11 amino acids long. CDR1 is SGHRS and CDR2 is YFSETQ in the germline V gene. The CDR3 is CASREGGEQYV. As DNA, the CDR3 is TGCGCCAGCAGAGAGGGCGGAGAGCAGTACGTC.

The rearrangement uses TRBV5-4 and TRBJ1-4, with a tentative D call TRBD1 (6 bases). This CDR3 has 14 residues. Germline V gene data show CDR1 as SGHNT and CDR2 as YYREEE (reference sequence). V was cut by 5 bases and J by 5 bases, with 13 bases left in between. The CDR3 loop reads CASSSGQLNEKLFF. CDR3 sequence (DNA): TGTGCCAGCAGTTCTGGACAGCTAAATGAAAAACTGTTTTTT.

The chain's CDR3 is CASSFARRDQPQHF. In DNA form, the CDR3 reads TGTGCCAGCAGTTTCGCCAGGAGAGATCAGCCCCAGCATTTT. The J gene is TRBJ1-5, the V gene TRBV12-3 or TRBV12-4; D not resolved. The CDR3 has 14 residues. The V end was cut by 3 bases, the J end by 5 bases, with 11 bases between.

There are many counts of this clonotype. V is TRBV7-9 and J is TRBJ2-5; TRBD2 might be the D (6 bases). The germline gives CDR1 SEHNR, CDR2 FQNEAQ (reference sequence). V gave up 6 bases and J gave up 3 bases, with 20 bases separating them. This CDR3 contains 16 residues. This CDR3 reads CASRPPLRRGEETQYF. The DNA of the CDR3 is TGTGCCAGCAGACCTCCATTGCGGAGGGGAGAAGAGACCCAGTACTTC. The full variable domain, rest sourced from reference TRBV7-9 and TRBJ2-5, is DTGVSQNPRHKITKRGQNVTFRCDPISEHNRLYWYRQTLGQGPEFLTYFQNEAQLEKSRLLSDRFSAERPKGSFSTLEIQRTEQGDSAMYLCASRPPLRRGEETQYFGPGTRLLVL.